The sequence of this TCR beta chain was determined in a study of blood T cell repertoires in COVID-19. Background on the study: Samples came from the United States, Italy and Spain, spanning acute and convalescent COVID-19. From T cells, B-cell-depleted T cells, or PBMCs came the material, which was cDNA or gDNA.

Here immunoSEQ multiplex PCR was the method, and the copy in TCRdb shows in-frame clones only, minus some. The table includes some 130,000 clones, 90% detected once. Looked up from germline, CDR1 is KGHDR and CDR2 is SFDVKD. The CDR3 runs to 16 residues. J lost 2 bases, V lost 5 bases, and 5 bases had no gene match. The sequenced material came from peripheral blood. This chain uses TRBV24-1 with TRBJ2-1; TRBD1 agrees at 10 bases. The clonotype comes from a man between 45 and 60 years old with active COVID-19. The CDR3 sequence: CATSGMTGGAYNEQFF. In DNA form, the CDR3 reads TGTGCCACCAGTGGCATGACAGGGGGCGCCTACAATGAGCAGTTCTTC.